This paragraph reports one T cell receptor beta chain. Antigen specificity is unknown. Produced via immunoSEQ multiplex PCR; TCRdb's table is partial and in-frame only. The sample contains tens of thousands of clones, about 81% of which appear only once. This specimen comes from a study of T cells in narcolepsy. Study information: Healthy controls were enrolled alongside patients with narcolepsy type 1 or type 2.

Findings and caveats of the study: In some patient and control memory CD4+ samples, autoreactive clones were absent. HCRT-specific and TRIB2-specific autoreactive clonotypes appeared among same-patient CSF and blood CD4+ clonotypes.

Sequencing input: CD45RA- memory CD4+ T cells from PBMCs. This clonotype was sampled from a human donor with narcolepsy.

The CDR3 DNA reads TGCGCCAGCAGCATAGACAGGGGGTCCTACAATGAGCAGTTCTTC. The encoded protein is CASSIDRGSYNEQFF. J is TRBJ2-7 and V is TRBV5-1; 9 bases match TRBD1. The J call is uncertain, as TRBJ2-1 better fits the DNA end. This CDR3 comprises 15 residues. Germline V gene sequence: CDR1 SGHRS, CDR2 YFSETQ.